These T cell receptor beta chains were read from a single sample in a study of T cell responses to AZD1222 COVID-19 vaccine. Produced via immunoSEQ multiplex PCR; TCRdb's table is partial and in-frame only. The sample lists around 180,000 clones, approximately 87% occurring once. This specimen was peripheral blood, taken on day 0 of MenACWY control vaccination. These receptors all come from an adult in good health. CDR3s include the opening cysteine and the closing phenylalanine or tryptophan. D genes are given only for firm matches. The size field is filled for only some rows; it gives once, few, many or a size class.

D	J	size	V	CDR3	DNA
-	TRBJ1-2	-	TRBV28	CASSPPKGVLGGYTF	TGTGCCAGCAGTCCCCCTAAAGGGGTCCTGGGTGGCTACACCTTC
TRBD2	TRBJ2-1	-	TRBV5-1	CASSSPSGDNEQFF	TGCGCCAGCAGCTCCCCTAGCGGGGACAATGAGCAGTTCTTC
TRBD2	TRBJ2-1	-	TRBV12-3/TRBV12-4	CASEAGPYNEQFF	TGTGCCAGCGAAGCGGGGCCCTACAATGAGCAGTTCTTC
TRBD1	TRBJ1-2	-	TRBV5-1	CASSFGDRGYGYTF	TGCGCCAGCAGCTTTGGGGACAGGGGTTATGGCTACACCTTC
-	TRBJ1-1	-	TRBV30	CAWSVGGVTEAFF	TGTGCCTGGAGTGTGGGGGGCGTTACTGAAGCTTTCTTT
-	TRBJ1-5	-	TRBV7-2	CASSTTGLLPQHF	TGTGCCAGCAGCACGACAGGCCTTTTGCCCCAGCATTTT
TRBD1	TRBJ1-1	-	TRBV19	CASSGQAFTEAFF	TGTGCCAGTAGTGGACAGGCCTTCACTGAAGCTTTCTTT
TRBD2	TRBJ2-7	few	TRBV7-2	CASSPGPGLAGEQYF	TGTGCCAGCAGCCCGGGACCGGGACTAGCGGGGGAGCAGTACTTC
-	TRBJ2-7	-	TRBV27	CASSWGSRSYEQYF	TGTGCCAGCAGTTGGGGGAGTAGGTCCTACGAGCAGTACTTC
-	TRBJ2-2	-	TRBV9	CASSVVQASTGELFF	TGTGCCAGCAGCGTAGTCCAGGCGAGCACCGGGGAGCTGTTTTTT
-	TRBJ2-3	-	TRBV5-1	CASSLADPHGVDTQYF	TGCGCCAGCAGCTTGGCCGACCCCCACGGAGTAGATACGCAGTATTTT
TRBD2	TRBJ2-3	-	TRBV27	CASSLVRAGGQGLRTDTQYF	TGTGCCAGCAGTTTAGTCCGGGCGGGGGGCCAGGGCCTTCGCACAGATACGCAGTATTTT
TRBD2	TRBJ2-7	few	TRBV10-3	CATTSTSNEQYF	TGTGCCACCACCTCGACTAGCAACGAGCAGTACTTC
TRBD1	TRBJ1-4	-	TRBV5-4	CASSLRQGNEKLFF	TGTGCCAGCAGCTTGAGACAGGGTAATGAAAAACTGTTTTTT
-	TRBJ1-2	-	TRBV18	CASSPSSQGQSYGYTF	TGTGCCAGCTCACCATCGTCTCAGGGGCAGAGCTATGGCTACACCTTC
-	TRBJ1-2	-	TRBV2	CASSEATYGYTF	TGTGCCAGCAGTGAGGCCACCTATGGCTACACCTTC
TRBD1	TRBJ2-7	few	TRBV5-1	CASSLGQGSYEQYF	TGCGCCAGCAGCTTGGGACAGGGCTCCTACGAGCAGTACTTC
-	TRBJ2-1	-	TRBV28	CASSLPEVYNEQFF	TGTGCCAGCAGTTTACCCGAAGTCTACAATGAGCAGTTCTTC
TRBD1	TRBJ2-7	-	TRBV28	CARQDRAPYEQYF	TGTGCCAGGCAGGACAGGGCCCCCTACGAGCAGTACTTC
TRBD1	TRBJ1-4	-	TRBV7-9	CASSLGGQSKNEKLFF	TGTGCCAGCAGCTTAGGGGGACAGAGTAAAAATGAAAAACTGTTTTTT
TRBD1	TRBJ2-2	-	TRBV9	CASALTGGREAGELFF	TGTGCCAGCGCCCTTACAGGGGGCAGGGAGGCCGGGGAGCTGTTTTTT
-	TRBJ2-5	-	TRBV7-9	CASSFRNVQETQYF	TGTGCCAGCAGCTTTCGGAACGTCCAAGAGACCCAGTACTTC
-	TRBJ2-5	-	TRBV7-9	CASSSGRGTETQYF	TGTGCCAGCAGCTCGGGCCGGGGCACGGAGACCCAGTACTTC
TRBD1	TRBJ1-4	few	TRBV12-3/TRBV12-4	CASSRTGTGEFF	TGTGCCAGCAGCCGAACTGGGACAGGGGAGTTTTTT
-	TRBJ2-3	-	TRBV7-2	CASSLRTGGADTQYF	TGTGCCAGCAGCTTAAGGACTGGAGGGGCAGATACGCAGTATTTT
TRBD2	TRBJ2-3	-	TRBV5-1	CASSSGLAGGHTTTDTQYF	TGCGCCAGCAGCTCTGGACTAGCGGGGGGCCATACCACCACAGATACGCAGTATTTT
-	TRBJ2-1	-	TRBV7-6	CASSLRDRVGSYNEQFF	TGTGCCAGCAGCTTAAGGGACCGCGTCGGCTCCTACAATGAGCAGTTCTTC
-	TRBJ2-1	-	TRBV27	CASNLGGSLYNEQFF	TGTGCCAGCAATCTTGGGGGGAGCCTCTACAATGAGCAGTTCTTC
-	TRBJ1-2	-	TRBV5-6	CASTLGLTADYGYTF	TGTGCCAGCACCTTGGGGTTGACAGCGGACTATGGCTACACCTTC